This TCR beta chain stems from a study of human T cells and chemical hapten exposure. This clonotype occurred a few times. TCRdb redid the calling of the RACE reads with MiXCR, one entry per CDR3 protein. The repertoire holds more than 250,000 distinct CDR3 sequences, with 8.6% as singletons. Specified time point: pre-sensitization, week 0. The treatment is: therapeutic diphenylcyclopropenone sensitization with weekly scalp DPC. The CDR3 totals 14 residues. Trimming pared 11 bases from V and 2 bases from J, leaving 18 bases between. Germline loops: CDR1 MNHEY, CDR2 SVGAGI. The source material was whole blood, sampled in connection with sensitization to the hapten diphenylcyclopropenone (DPC). The sequence came from a woman in her forties with alopecia areata. Some clones in this sample may be carry-over from other donors' samples. The chain employs TRBV6-5 and TRBJ2-5; D might be TRBD1 (6 bases). In DNA form, the CDR3 reads TGTGCCTGTTCTCGGACAGAGTTACAAGAGACCCAGTACTTC. Residues: CACSRTELQETQYF.